This T cell receptor beta chain appears in the sequencing data of a study of beta chain features in type 1 diabetes. Trimming cost V 10 bases and J 6 bases; bases outside gene matches: 9. CDR3 length equals 12 residues. From germline, CDR1 is MNHEY and CDR2 SVGAGI. TCRB transcripts that were expressed got sequenced, as all of the isolated RNA had been reverse transcribed. The protocol was immunoSEQ multiplex PCR, while the TCRdb copy is restricted to in-frame clones and leaves out a portion. The repertoire holds about 350,000 clones, around a fifth seen once, with around 0.045% in the top ten. The sample taken for sequencing was naive CD4+ T cells from blood. This chain links TRBV6-5 with TRBJ2-7, with 7 bases matching TRBD2. This TCR derives from a woman aged 18-29 years in good health. CDR3 sequence: CATLSLAFEQYF. The CDR3 DNA sequence: TGTGCCACCCTATCACTAGCGTTCGAGCAGTACTTC.